This T cell receptor (beta chain) is from a study of cytomegalovirus exposure and HLA in healthy donors. Germline CDR1 reads MGHRA; CDR2 reads YSYEKL. V shed 4 bases and J 5 bases; nucleotides not matched to a gene: 12. The CDR3 covers 18 residues. PCR was performed using 60 Vbeta and 13 Jbeta primers. TCRdb's table, derived via immunoSEQ multiplex PCR, lists solely in-frame clones and lacks some. The data show about 82,000 clones, about 70% seen once. To note about this clone: The antigen is not known.

General study points: Generally TCR sequences proved uncommon, though certain public TCRs appeared in numerous donors. Cytomegalovirus status was reportedly diagnosed by the classifier with high specificity and sensitivity. Later findings reportedly placed an Asian-associated ancestry cluster below the 666-donor mean for N-insertions. Certain indistinguishable V segments, among them TRBV6-2 and TRBV6-3, were excluded.

The chain carries TRBV4-1 and TRBJ2-7; 15 bases are shared with TRBD2. The sequence was collected from a man aged 60-69 years in good health and CMV-seronegative. The sequenced material came from PBMCs. CDR3 region: CASSPIGLAGGLDDEQYF. Here the CDR3 DNA reads TGCGCCAGCAGCCCCATCGGACTAGCGGGGGGGCTTGACGACGAGCAGTACTTC.